This passage covers 31 T cell receptor beta chains from one sample sequenced in a study of technical replicates of blood from several donors. Clones were read by immunoSEQ multiplex PCR, and TCRdb kept only the in-frame ones, dropping some. The sample records just under 60,000 clones, approximately 95% being singletons. Sequenced input: PBMCs. These receptors all come from a human donor in good health. Some clones in this sample may be carry-over from other donors' samples.

The chain couples TRBV27 to TRBJ1-6; no clear D. This CDR3 comprises 14 residues. Trimming took 5 bases from V and 6 from J, leaving 11 bases between them. CDR1 and CDR2 from the germline V gene are MNHEY and SMNVEV (reference sequence). CDR3 sequence (DNA): TGTGCCAGCAGTCTGGCCGAGGGTAATTCACCCCTCCACTTT. This codes for CASSLAEGNSPLHF.

The J gene is TRBJ2-7, the V gene TRBV10-1, with D unclear. V was trimmed by 8 bases and J by 3 bases, leaving 17 bases between them. The CDR3 totals 14 residues. From germline, CDR1 is WNHNN and CDR2 SYGVQD (reference sequence). The CDR3 loop is CASLFARSNYEQYF. DNA of the CDR3: TGCGCCAGCTTATTCGCCAGATCCAACTACGAGCAGTACTTC.

The V call is TRBV6-5, the J call TRBJ2-3, with D maybe TRBD1 (5 bases). The germline gives CDR1 MNHEY, CDR2 SVGAGI. This CDR3 is 13 amino acids long. The germline V and J ends were trimmed by 6 bases and 9 bases, with 16 bases remaining between them. CDR3 coding DNA: TGTGCCAGCAGAAAGGGGATGAAGGGGACGCAGTATTTT. This encodes CASRKGMKGTQYF.

This rearrangement joins TRBV29-1 to TRBJ1-2, with a tentative D call TRBD1 (6 bases). Trimming took off 6 bases at V and 8 bases at J, with 22 bases between the two ends. This CDR3 has 14 amino acids. Germline V gene lookup returns CDR1 SQVTM and CDR2 ANQGSEA. This CDR3 reads CSVVGQGIIGGYTF. CDR3 nucleotide sequence: TGCAGCGTGGTAGGCCAGGGGATTATCGGGGGCTACACCTTC.

The chain links TRBV5-1 to TRBJ2-5; D is uncertain. From germline, CDR1 is SGHRS and CDR2 YFSETQ. CDR3 length: 13 residues. V gave up 1 base and J gave up 6 bases, with 10 bases separating them. In DNA, the CDR3 is TGCGCCAGCAGCTTGTCACAGTCGAAGACCCAGTACTTC. Its protein product is CASSLSQSKTQYF.

The genes are TRBV29-1 and TRBJ2-7; 8 bases are shared with TRBD2. The V gene's germline CDR1 is SQVTM and CDR2 ANQGSEA. The CDR3 covers 13 residues. V dropped 7 bases and J dropped 5; count of bases not matched to a gene: 10. CDR3 sequence reads: CSASGGVPDEQYF. DNA of the CDR3: TGCAGCGCCTCGGGGGGGGTTCCTGACGAGCAGTACTTC.

This sequence joins TRBV7-2 and TRBJ1-3; D is ambiguous. The CDR3 extends over 15 amino acids. Trimming took 1 base from V and 0 from J, leaving 7 bases between them. The germline CDR1 and CDR2 sequences are SGHTA and FQGNSA. For the CDR3, the DNA is TGTGCCAGCAGCTTAGGCGGCACCTCTGGAAACACCATATATTTT. Amino acid sequence: CASSLGGTSGNTIYF.

The V call is TRBV9, the J call TRBJ1-3, with 8 bases lining up with TRBD1. Trimming removed 8 bases from V and 4 bases from J; junction bases left unmatched: 8. The CDR3 is 14 residues long. CDR1 is SGDLS and CDR2 is YYNGEE in the germline V gene. The CDR3 DNA reads as TGTGCCAGGTCCCAGGGGGCATTAGGAAACACCATATATTTT. It is translated as CARSQGALGNTIYF.

V and J are TRBV6-1 and TRBJ1-4; 7 bases agree with TRBD1. Trimming removed 0 bases from V and 4 bases from J; junction bases left unmatched: 2. Germline CDR1 and CDR2: MNHNS and SASEGT. The CDR3 contains 15 residues. CDR3 sequence: CASSEASGGNEKLFF. The CDR3 coding sequence is TGTGCCAGCAGTGAAGCGTCAGGGGGTAATGAAAAACTGTTTTTT.

The chain uses TRBV2 and TRBJ2-3, with 11 bases matching TRBD2. V lost 8 bases to trimming and J lost 0 bases; unmatched junction nucleotides: 16. The CDR3 length is 19 residues. Germline-derived CDR1 and CDR2 are SNHLY and FYNNEI. This CDR3 reads CASSKSASGGPESTDTQYF. The CDR3 nucleotides are TGTGCCAGCTCGAAATCCGCTAGCGGGGGGCCGGAAAGCACAGATACGCAGTATTTT.

This chain uses TRBV5-1 with TRBJ2-5; TRBD2 matches at 11 bases. V shed 3 bases, J shed 4 bases, and the junction held 5 bases outside the gene matches. There are 15 residues in the CDR3. CDR1 and CDR2 from the germline V gene are SGHRS and YFSETQ. CDR3 coding DNA: TGCGCCAGCAGCTATAGCGGGGGGGCGAGAGAGACCCAGTACTTC. Its translation is CASSYSGGARETQYF.

The chain carries TRBV6-5 and TRBJ1-1; weak D call: TRBD1 (5 bases). The CDR3 sequence is 14 residues long. Germline values: CDR1 MNHEY, CDR2 SVGAGI. Between the trimmed V and J ends, which lost 4 bases and 0 bases, there was a span of 9 bases. This CDR3 reads CASSSSGMNTEAFF. As DNA, the CDR3 is TGTGCCAGCAGTTCATCAGGGATGAACACTGAAGCTTTCTTT.

V and J are TRBV7-6 and TRBJ2-1, with 11 positions matching TRBD2. There are 17 residues in the CDR3. The germline V gene has CDR1 SGHVS and CDR2 FNYEAQ. The ends lost 5 bases at V and 7 bases at J; junction bases unmatched: 13. In nucleotides, the CDR3 is TGTGCCAGCAGCGCCCCCCGTGAACTAGCGGGAGAAAATGAGCAGTTCTTC. It is translated as CASSAPRELAGENEQFF.

V usage is TRBV7-2 and J usage is TRBJ1-2; D might be TRBD1 (6 bases). Germline values: CDR1 SGHTA, CDR2 FQGNSA. The CDR3 consists of 18 residues. Trimming shortened V by 2 bases and J by 8 bases, and 27 bases separated the two germline ends. This chain's CDR3 is CASSLLSIRGGDLSGYTF. The CDR3 DNA is TGTGCCAGCAGCTTATTAAGTATAAGGGGGGGCGATTTGTCCGGCTACACCTTC.

This clone was detected only once. The rearrangement joins TRBV9 to TRBJ2-1; tentative D call: TRBD1 (5 bases). CDR3 length: 13 residues. V dropped 4 bases and J dropped 6 bases, with 11 bases sitting between them. Per germline, CDR1 SGDLS and CDR2 YYNGEE. The DNA for the CDR3 is TGTGCCAGCAGCACAGGCCTCCTCAATGAGCAGTTCTTC. Residues: CASSTGLLNEQFF.

This clone has more than one count but fewer than ten. V gene TRBV6-4 combines with J gene TRBJ2-2; 9 positions agree with TRBD2. Germline assignment: CDR1 MRHNA and CDR2 SNTAGT. J lost 3 bases, V lost 0 bases, and 5 bases had no gene match. This CDR3 contains 17 residues. CDR3 amino acids: CASSDSSSGRHTGELFF. DNA for the CDR3: TGTGCCAGCAGTGACTCGTCCAGCGGGAGGCACACCGGGGAGCTGTTTTTT.

V usage is TRBV18 and J usage is TRBJ2-3; 7 bases fit TRBD1. The CDR3 length is 15 residues. Losses at the gene ends were 3 bases for V and 0 bases for J; bases not matched to a gene: 3. Looked up from germline, CDR1 is KGHSH and CDR2 is LQKENI. The CDR3 reads CASSPSGGSTDTQYF. The CDR3 nucleotides are TGTGCCAGCTCACCTTCAGGGGGAAGCACAGATACGCAGTATTTT. The whole variable domain, filled in from reference TRBV18 and TRBJ2-3, reads NAGVMQNPRHLVRRRGQEARLRCSPMKGHSHVYWYRQLPEEGLKFMVYLQKENIIDESGMPKERFSAEFPKEGPSILRIQQVVRGDSAAYFCASSPSGGSTDTQYFGPGTRLTVL.

The CDR3, as DNA: TGTGCCAGCTCACCACGGGACAGGGGCTACGAGCAGTACTTC. As protein: CASSPRDRGYEQYF. The V call is TRBV18, the J call TRBJ2-7; TRBD1 matches 10 bases. In germline, CDR1 is KGHSH, CDR2 LQKENI. The CDR3 runs to 14 residues. V shed 1 base and J 3 bases; nucleotides not matched to a gene: 0. The variable domain in full, with the rest retrieved from reference TRBV18 and TRBJ2-7, is NAGVMQNPRHLVRRRGQEARLRCSPMKGHSHVYWYRQLPEEGLKFMVYLQKENIIDESGMPKERFSAEFPKEGPSILRIQQVVRGDSAAYFCASSPRDRGYEQYFGPGTRLTVT.

This clone was counted a single time. The rearrangement links TRBV29-1 to TRBJ2-3, with no clear D. The CDR3 has 13 amino acids. The V gene's germline CDR1 is SQVTM and CDR2 ANQGSEA. The germline V and J ends were trimmed by 0 bases and 3 bases, with 7 bases remaining between them. The DNA of the CDR3 is TGCAGCGTTGAAGAAAGGAGTACAGATACGCAGTATTTT. This translates into CSVEERSTDTQYF.

The chain combines TRBV7-2 with TRBJ1-4; the match to TRBD1 covers 8 bases. Germline V gene lookup returns CDR1 SGHTA and CDR2 FQGNSA. The V and J ends lost 4 bases and 7 bases, in that order; junction bases with no gene match: 8. This CDR3 spans 15 amino acids. The CDR3 region has the DNA TGTGCCAGCAGCTCCTCAGGGGGCGCTATTGAAAAACTGTTTTTT. It codes for CASSSSGGAIEKLFF.

The chain joins TRBV4-3 to TRBJ2-7, with D possibly TRBD1 on 6 matching bases. CDR3 length: 14 amino acids. Germline CDR1 LGHNA, CDR2 YSLEER. Between the trimmed V and J ends, which lost 0 bases and 2 bases, there was a span of 8 bases. CDR3 protein: CASSQDRGTYEQYF. In DNA, the CDR3 is TGCGCCAGCAGCCAAGACAGGGGCACCTACGAGCAGTACTTC.

This rearrangement joins TRBV7-3 to TRBJ2-1, with D tentatively TRBD2 (6 bases). The V end was cut by 5 bases, the J end by 7 bases, with 21 bases between. Germline loops: CDR1 SGHTA, CDR2 FQGTGA. This CDR3 spans 16 amino acids. For the CDR3, the DNA is TGTGCCAGCAGCACGTCCGGGGGACTGGGCGGGAATGAGCAGTTCTTC. Translating it yields CASSTSGGLGGNEQFF.

V is TRBV4-3 and J is TRBJ2-2; TRBD1 matches 10 bases. Germline assignment: CDR1 LGHNA and CDR2 YSLEER. The CDR3 is 15 residues long. The J segment lost 5 bases and the V segment lost 8 bases, leaving 8 bases of the junction unmatched. The CDR3 here is CASHAGTGETGELFF. CDR3 sequence (DNA): TGCGCCAGCCACGCCGGGACAGGGGAAACCGGGGAGCTGTTTTTT.

The gene calls are TRBV13 and TRBJ1-2, with TRBD1 matching over 7 bases. The CDR3 extends over 13 amino acids. Trimming cost V 3 bases and J 8 bases; bases outside gene matches: 6. The germline gives CDR1 PRHDT, CDR2 FYEKMQ (reference sequence). Here the CDR3 DNA reads TGTGCCAGCAGCTTTGTAGGGGGCGAAGGCTACACCTTC. Its protein product is CASSFVGGEGYTF.

A single count supports this clone. An end of the junction does not agree with germline; a read error may underlie this. This chain uses TRBV2 with TRBJ2-4, with a possible D match to TRBD1 (6 bases). CDR3 length equals 14 residues. Germline CDR1 SNHLY, CDR2 FYNNEI. The CDR3 sequence: CASTETGAKNIQYF. In DNA, the CDR3 is TGTGCCAGCACAGAGACAGGCGCCAAGAACATTCAGTACTTC.

The chain recombines TRBV11-2 with TRBJ1-2, with 7 bases fitting TRBD1. Losses at the gene ends were 3 bases for V and 3 bases for J; bases not matched to a gene: 4. This CDR3 region has 14 residues. Germline lookup yields CDR1 SGHAT and CDR2 FQNNGV. CDR3 sequence (DNA): TGTGCCAGCAGCTTCCGACAGGGACACTATGGCTACACCTTC. This codes for CASSFRQGHYGYTF.

Only one count was recorded for this clone. The rearrangement uses TRBV6-6 and TRBJ2-7; D may be TRBD2 (6 bases). The CDR3 runs 13 residues. The V gene lost 6 bases and the J gene lost 9 bases, with 18 bases spanning the gap. Germline V CDR1 and CDR2: MNHNY, SVGAGI (reference sequence). In DNA form, the CDR3 reads TGTGCCAGCAGCCTAAGCGTCGCGGAGGGGCAGTACTTC. Translation: CASSLSVAEGQYF.

This chain links TRBV6-5 with TRBJ1-3; D is perhaps TRBD1 (5 bases). Trimming shortened V by 2 bases and J by 7 bases, and 18 bases separated the two germline ends. CDR3 length: 16 residues. Germline-derived CDR1 and CDR2 are MNHEY and SVGAGI. The CDR3 region is CASSYRGPLLGNTIYF. DNA for the CDR3: TGTGCCAGCAGTTACAGGGGCCCTCTTCTGGGGAACACCATATATTTT.

This chain uses TRBV2 with TRBJ1-5; 7 bases map to TRBD1. Germline assignment: CDR1 SNHLY and CDR2 FYNNEI. The CDR3 has 15 residues. V lost 4 bases and J lost 7; bases outside the gene matches: 10. The CDR3 is CASSGQGQQGQPQHF. In DNA, the CDR3 is TGTGCCAGCAGTGGACAGGGCCAGCAAGGACAGCCCCAGCATTTT.

CDR3 sequence (DNA): TGTGCCAGTAGTATTGGTACTTACACAGATACGCAGTATTTT. This gives the protein CASSIGTYTDTQYF. This sequence joins TRBV19 and TRBJ2-3; D is unclear. This CDR3 has 14 amino acids. Trimming shortened V by 3 bases and J by 2 bases, and 9 bases separated the two germline ends. Germline V gene sequence: CDR1 LNHDA, CDR2 SQIVND (reference sequence).

The chain joins TRBV11-3 to TRBJ2-7; 8 bases line up with TRBD2. The ends lost 4 bases at V and 6 bases at J; junction bases unmatched: 5. CDR1 is SGHNT, CDR2 YENEEA, per germline. CDR3 length: 13 residues. CDR3 DNA sequence: TGTGCCAGCAGCTCCGGAGCGGGGGTCGAGCAGTACTTC. Amino acids: CASSSGAGVEQYF.